The sequence of this T cell receptor beta chain was determined in a study of T cell repertoires in cytomegalovirus infection. Study details: Matching HLA type, along with CMV infection, was indicated by public TCR beta signatures.

TCRdb analysed the reads with MiXCR anew, one entry per CDR3 protein. The sample lists 150,000 to 200,000 distinct CDR3 sequences, over 25% seen once, with under 35% in the top ten. The study, taken as a whole, reports: Predominance within the ex vivo response was attributable to HLA-C-restricted CMV-specific TCR beta clonotypes. Cumulative frequency (of public TCR beta family members) identified carriers of CMV plus the relevant HLA.

In its sample, this clonotype was seen a few times. Its antigen remains unknown. The CDR3 has 14 residues. The germline gives CDR1 LNHDA, CDR2 SQIVND (reference sequence). V was clipped by 6 bases and J by 3 bases; unmatched bases: 5. The chain links TRBV19 to TRBJ1-5; 7 bases line up with TRBD1. Material: PBMCs. This TCR came from a human donor in good health (CMV status not recorded). Some clones in this sample may be carry-over from other donors' samples. The CDR3 loop is CASSSGQYNQPQHF. CDR3 DNA: TGTGCCAGTAGCTCGGGACAGTACAATCAGCCCCAGCATTTT.